Presented here are 18 T cell receptor beta chains from one specimen sequenced in a study of blood T cell repertoires in COVID-19 (dated by TCRdb to about 2020). Library preparation was by the immunoSEQ multiplex PCR assay. As stored in TCRdb, this immuneACCESS dataset retains in-frame rearrangements with V and J assigned. A fraction of the clones does not appear; measured against another copy, unresolved V genes explain less than half of the discrepancy, and the remainder lacks a known reason. The sample table records 200,000 to 250,000 clones; 85% to 90% of these occur just once. The top ten clonotypes cover approximately 2.4% of the sample. The sequencing input was peripheral blood. The receptors stem from a man aged 25-40 years with COVID-19, enrolled during active disease.

The chain employs TRBV28 and TRBJ2-7, with 12 bases lining up with TRBD1. The CDR3 sequence is 14 residues long. Germline values: CDR1 MDHEN, CDR2 SYDVKM. V was pared by 6 bases and J by 6 bases, with 6 bases of the junction left unmatched. The CDR3 reads CASSSGTGGSEQYF. CDR3 nucleotide sequence: TGTGCCAGCAGCTCCGGGACAGGGGGCTCCGAGCAGTACTTC.

The rearrangement uses TRBV5-1 and TRBJ2-2, with D unresolved. This CDR3 contains 14 residues. The ends were cut back, 0 bases at V and 4 bases at J, with 7 bases in the middle. The germline V gene encodes CDR1 SGHRS and CDR2 YFSETQ. CDR3: CASSLAPPTGELFF. The CDR3 nucleotides are TGCGCCAGCAGCTTGGCTCCCCCCACCGGGGAGCTGTTTTTT.

The J gene is TRBJ2-3, the V gene TRBV7-2; tentatively, D is TRBD2 (6 bases). Germline values: CDR1 SGHTA, CDR2 FQGNSA. V was trimmed by 1 base and J by 2 bases, leaving 10 bases between them. The CDR3 spans 15 residues. The CDR3 DNA reads as TGTGCCAGCAGCTTAGGCGGGACCCACACAGATACGCAGTATTTT. Amino acids: CASSLGGTHTDTQYF.

The chain combines TRBV3-1 (or the pseudogene TRBV3-2) with TRBJ2-7; 7 bases align to TRBD2. V gave up 3 bases and J gave up 3 bases; unmatched junction bases: 8. This CDR3 is built from 15 residues. The germline V gene encodes CDR1 LGHDT and CDR2 YNNKEL (reference sequence). The DNA for the CDR3 is TGTGCCAGCAGCCACCCACTCGCGGGGGACTACGAGCAGTACTTC. It encodes CASSHPLAGDYEQYF.

This clone has just a few counts. Here the CDR3 reads CASSLRGGGGYTF. Here the CDR3 DNA reads TGTGCCAGCAGCTTAAGAGGGGGCGGTGGCTACACCTTC. This chain uses TRBV11-1 with TRBJ1-2, with 7 bases matching TRBD1. Trimming at V came to 2 bases and at J to 7 bases, leaving 4 bases not matched to a gene. Germline CDR1 is SGHAT and CDR2 is FQDESV (reference sequence). This CDR3 spans 13 amino acids.

The chain has TRBV19 and TRBJ1-2, with 9 bases matching TRBD1. Germline V CDR1 and CDR2: LNHDA, SQIVND (reference sequence). The V and J ends lost 8 bases and 8 bases, in that order; junction bases with no gene match: 9. The CDR3 spans 13 residues. This chain's CDR3 is CASLPGQGKGYTF. In DNA form, the CDR3 reads TGTGCCAGTCTACCGGGACAGGGTAAGGGCTACACCTTC.

The rearrangement links TRBV6-2 or TRBV6-3 to TRBJ2-7, with 14 bases that match TRBD2. After removal of 5 bases from V and 4 bases from J, the junction contained 10 bases not matched to a gene. This CDR3 comprises 17 residues. Germline values: CDR1 MNHEY, CDR2 SVGEGT. The CDR3 reads CASSDGLAGGSLYEQYF. CDR3 coding DNA: TGTGCCAGCAGTGACGGACTAGCGGGGGGATCTTTATACGAGCAGTACTTC.

This clone was seen only once. This rearrangement joins TRBV24-1 to TRBJ1-1; 7 bases match TRBD1. J was trimmed by 2 bases and V by 4 bases; bases with no gene match: 3. Germline values: CDR1 KGHDR, CDR2 SFDVKD. The CDR3 runs to 14 residues. The CDR3 spells CATSEGTDNTEAFF. CDR3 bases: TGTGCCACCAGTGAGGGGACAGACAACACTGAAGCTTTCTTT.

This clone was recorded a few times. For the CDR3, the DNA is TGTGCCAGCCTTTTCGGAGGAGGGCGGAGGACTGAAGCTTTCTTT. This gives the protein CASLFGGGRRTEAFF. The chain couples TRBV28 to TRBJ1-1; D is uncertain. Germline CDR1 and CDR2: MDHEN and SYDVKM. V was clipped by 8 bases and J by 5 bases, with 21 bases between them. The CDR3 spans 15 residues.

The chain combines TRBV13 with TRBJ2-3; 8 bases align to TRBD2. J lost 3 bases, V lost 6 bases, and 8 bases had no gene match. The CDR3 is made up of 15 amino acids. Germline V gene sequence: CDR1 PRHDT, CDR2 FYEKMQ (reference sequence). CDR3 amino acids: CASRSGGRPTDTQYF. The DNA for the CDR3 is TGTGCCAGCAGGTCTGGCGGGAGGCCGACAGATACGCAGTATTTT. The whole variable domain, filled in from reference TRBV13 and TRBJ2-3, reads AAGVIQSPRHLIKEKRETATLKCYPIPRHDTVYWYQQGPGQDPQFLISFYEKMQSDKGSIPDRFSAQQFSDYHSELNMSSLELGDSALYFCASRSGGRPTDTQYFGPGTRLTVL.

This clone was seen only once. V and J are TRBV27 and TRBJ1-3, with D maybe TRBD1 (6 bases). This CDR3 region has 14 residues. The germline gives CDR1 MNHEY, CDR2 SMNVEV (reference sequence). The germline V and J ends were trimmed by 2 bases and 2 bases, with 7 bases remaining between them. The CDR3: CASSLRGTGNTIYF. For the CDR3, the DNA is TGTGCCAGCAGTTTAAGGGGGACTGGAAACACCATATATTTT.

This clone occurred a few times. J is TRBJ2-1 and V is TRBV6-4; no clear D. The ends were cut back, 4 bases at V and 2 bases at J, with 6 bases in the middle. This CDR3 has 13 amino acids. CDR1 is MRHNA, CDR2 SNTAGT, per germline. As DNA, the CDR3 is TGTGCCAGCAGTGCAGAACCCTACAATGAGCAGTTCTTC. Encoded protein: CASSAEPYNEQFF.

The chain couples TRBV11-2 to TRBJ2-7, with D possibly being TRBD1 (6 bases). The germline V gene has CDR1 SGHAT and CDR2 FQNNGV. Trimming took 1 base from V and 1 from J, leaving 17 bases between them. This CDR3 region has 17 residues. CDR3 DNA sequence: TGTGCCAGCAGCTTAGCTCTAGTACAGGGACATTCCTACGAGCAGTACTTC. It encodes CASSLALVQGHSYEQYF.

The V call is TRBV18, the J call TRBJ1-3; tentatively, D is TRBD1 (5 bases). Trimming cost V 6 bases and J 0 bases, with 15 bases left between them. The CDR3 sequence is 16 residues long. CDR1 is KGHSH and CDR2 is LQKENI in the germline V gene. This CDR3 reads CASSPIRGGSGNTIYF. The CDR3 DNA reads as TGTGCCAGCTCCCCCATCCGGGGGGGCTCTGGAAACACCATATATTTT.

This clone was picked up one time. The V and J genes are TRBV6-2 or TRBV6-3 and TRBJ2-3; D tentatively reads TRBD1 or TRBD2 (5 bases each). The ends were cut back, 7 bases at V and 0 bases at J, with 14 bases in the middle. The CDR3 runs 15 residues. Per the germline V gene, CDR1 is MNHEY and CDR2 is SVGEGT. The CDR3 sequence is CASTPGQFSTDTQYF. CDR3 DNA sequence: TGTGCCAGCACCCCGGGGCAGTTTAGCACAGATACGCAGTATTTT.

As for this clone: Within the sample, other DNA sequences also encode this same CDR3. The V call is TRBV18, the J call TRBJ1-4; D remains ambiguous. Germline V gene sequence: CDR1 KGHSH, CDR2 LQKENI. The germline V and J ends were trimmed by 3 bases and 4 bases, with 6 bases remaining between them. This CDR3 contains 13 residues. CDR3 DNA sequence: TGTGCCAGCTCACCCCCAGTTAATGAAAAACTGTTTTTT. It codes for CASSPPVNEKLFF.

The rearrangement links TRBV24-1 to TRBJ1-6; D is perhaps TRBD1 (6 bases). The CDR3 totals 18 residues. The germline V and J ends were trimmed by 3 bases and 8 bases, with 22 bases remaining between them. CDR1 is KGHDR, CDR2 SFDVKD, per germline. CDR3 bases: TGTGCCACCAGTGATCCGGGATATAAGGGGGTTGTGGATTCACCCCTCCACTTT. The encoded protein is CATSDPGYKGVVDSPLHF.

The V gene is TRBV7-6, the J gene TRBJ1-3; 9 bases fit TRBD1. The V gene end was trimmed by 5 bases and the J gene end by 4 bases; junction bases not matched to a gene: 9. The CDR3 covers 16 residues. Germline CDR1 is SGHVS and CDR2 is FNYEAQ. CDR3 residues: CASSPRTGAVGNTIYF. DNA of the CDR3: TGTGCCAGCAGCCCCCGGACAGGGGCGGTAGGAAACACCATATATTTT.